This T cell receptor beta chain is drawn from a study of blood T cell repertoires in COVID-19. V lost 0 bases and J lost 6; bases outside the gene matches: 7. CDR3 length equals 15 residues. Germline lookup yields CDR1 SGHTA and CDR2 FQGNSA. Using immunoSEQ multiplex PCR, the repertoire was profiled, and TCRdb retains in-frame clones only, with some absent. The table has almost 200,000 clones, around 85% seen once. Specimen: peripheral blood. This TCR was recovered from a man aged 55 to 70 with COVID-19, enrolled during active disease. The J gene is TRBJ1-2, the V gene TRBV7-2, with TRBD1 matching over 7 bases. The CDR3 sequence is CASSLALRGFDGYTF. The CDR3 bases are TGTGCCAGCAGCTTAGCGCTCAGGGGGTTCGATGGCTACACCTTC.